Included here is one T cell receptor (beta chain) sequence, with context. Its target is unknown. The CDR3 totals 19 residues. The germline V gene encodes CDR1 WSHSY and CDR2 SAAADI. Trimming cost V 7 bases and J 0 bases; bases outside gene matches: 13. These data originate in a study of cytomegalovirus exposure and HLA in healthy donors. Study details: Genetic ancestry analysis placed around 76% of the roughly 400 donors that were genotyped in the Caucasian-associated cluster.

Overall study results and limits: Among TCR beta chains, those listed as cytomegalovirus-associated numbered under 200.

Primers for the PCR totalled 60 Vbeta and 13 Jbeta. TCRdb's copy holds only in-frame clones and misses some; the assay was immunoSEQ multiplex PCR. The sample yields approximately 170,000 clones, around 80% seen once. The origin of this receptor is a woman aged 45-59 years in good health and CMV-seropositive. Sequencing was carried out using PBMCs. The chain carries TRBV10-2 and TRBJ2-1, with TRBD2 matching over 12 bases. The CDR3 loop is CASTQPLAGGFGSYNEQFF. CDR3 in DNA: TGCGCCAGCACCCAGCCCCTAGCGGGGGGGTTCGGCTCCTACAATGAGCAGTTCTTC.